The text below deals with one T cell receptor beta chain. What it recognizes is unknown. This PCR relied on a set of 60 Vbeta primers and 13 Jbeta primers. The repertoire was sequenced with immunoSEQ multiplex PCR; TCRdb's copy has only in-frame clones and lacks some. The repertoire holds about 200,000 clones, with 65% to 80% as singletons. The data originate from a study of cytomegalovirus exposure and HLA in healthy donors. Study findings and constraints: Most TCR sequences were uncommon, yet certain public TCRs appeared in many donors. Cytomegalovirus association was assigned to approximately 160 TCR beta chains.

The CDR3 is made up of 15 amino acids. Germline V gene data show CDR1 as MNHNS and CDR2 as SASEGT. V lost 0 bases, J lost 5 bases, and 13 bases lay in between. The material sequenced was PBMCs. This sequence originates from a man aged 35 to 55 in good health and CMV-seronegative. V usage is TRBV6-1 and J usage is TRBJ1-2; D unclear. The CDR3 nucleotides are TGTGCCAGCAGTGAAGCCAGCGGATTATCTTATGGCTACACCTTC. It translates to CASSEASGLSYGYTF.